The rows below give T cell receptor beta chains drawn from one sample of a study of T-cell reconstitution after alpha-beta-depleted transplantation in children. TCRdb reprocessed the PCR reads via MiXCR and lists one record per CDR3 protein. The sample has hundreds of thousands of distinct CDR3 sequences; roughly 14% are singletons. This specimen consisted of PBMCs, obtained before TCRalphabeta/CD19-depleted stem cell transplant. The source is a girl under 10 years old with congenital amegakaryocytic thrombocytopenia, due to receive a stem cell transplant. The conserved cysteine and the conserved F or W are not part of the CDR3 here. The listing skips clone size in some rows; elsewhere it reads once, few, many or a size class.

TRBJ2-7,few,TRBV11-2,ASSTPRVSEQY
TRBJ1-3,many,TRBV25-1,ASSELGTGNTIY
TRBJ2-3,.,TRBV11-1,ASSAGTSGRERSTDTQY
TRBJ2-2,.,TRBV15,ATSRREGSGGFGELF
TRBJ2-1,many,TRBV5-1,ASSATSGSSYNEQF
TRBJ2-3,few,TRBV15,ATRDPPTDTQY
TRBJ1-2,many,TRBV20-1,SARVRGAGYGYT
TRBJ2-3,many,TRBV5-1,ASKSGSSTDTQY
TRBJ1-2,.,TRBV29-1,SVDRAYDYT
TRBJ2-1,.,TRBV20-1,SAEFGGSVDNEQF
TRBJ2-7,few,TRBV5-1,ASSLGSESHEQY
TRBJ1-1,many,TRBV20-1,SAIGTEAF
TRBJ2-3,.,TRBV20-1,SAPGGIPDTQY
TRBJ1-1,few,TRBV5-1,ASSLGSSTEAF
TRBJ1-6,.,TRBV20-1,SAKRNSYNSPLH
TRBJ2-3,many,TRBV20-1,SARDRVTGNTDTQY
TRBJ2-7,many,TRBV4-1,ASSQELGTSGSYEQY
TRBJ1-5,many,TRBV5-1,ASTHTGGHVVSQPQH
TRBJ2-7,many,TRBV20-1,SAPMAGGRAFEQY
TRBJ1-1,many,TRBV9,ASSIRGDANTEAF
TRBJ2-7,many,TRBV7-9,ASSYPQGHYEQY
TRBJ1-2,many,TRBV5-1,ASSLGNYGYT
TRBJ1-2,many,TRBV29-1,SVEGQGSYGYT
TRBJ2-1,few,TRBV29-1,SVSDNEQF
TRBJ1-3,many,TRBV5-1,ASSEDSHSGNTIY
TRBJ2-2,.,TRBV25-1,ASSPNSHTGELF
TRBJ2-7,few,TRBV19,ASKGDTYEQY
TRBJ2-5,few,TRBV20-1,CARPSWSNKGGETQY
TRBJ2-1,many,TRBV7-9,ASSSTTSGRGNEQF
TRBJ2-1,many,TRBV5-1,ASNRGLMVGNEQF
TRBJ2-2,.,TRBV6-1,ASRRSLDRVGGELF
TRBJ2-1,many,TRBV5-1,ASSFLADNEQF
TRBJ2-5,many,TRBV5-6,ASSLRGVETQY
TRBJ1-4,few,TRBV30,AWSVRDEKLF
TRBJ1-1,few,TRBV27,ASSSPPTEAF
TRBJ1-1,few,TRBV19,ASSMRDRENEAF
TRBJ2-1,many,TRBV11-2,ASSLVSGMVVNEQF
TRBJ2-1,.,TRBV7-9,ASPSAGGPRLDEQF
TRBJ1-2,few,TRBV5-1,ASSLVGGTAVHGYT
TRBJ1-2,many,TRBV20-1,SAREVGVLDGYT
TRBJ2-1,.,TRBV20-1,SAGVAGLNNEQF
TRBJ1-1,.,TRBV7-2,ASGRQGPNTEAF
TRBJ2-1,many,TRBV5-1,ASSTGTSSYNEQF
TRBJ2-2,many,TRBV29-1,SVETRQGAAGGELF
TRBJ2-1,many,TRBV20-1,SAGLYFEQF
TRBJ2-1,many,TRBV5-1,ASSKLAGSNNEQF
TRBJ1-3,few,TRBV4-1,ASSSPNLAQTRNTIY
TRBJ2-2,many,TRBV10-3,AISVGTTNGELF
TRBJ1-3,.,TRBV14,ASSPTFTGNTIY
TRBJ2-1,many,TRBV10-3,AISVRTSGDNEQF
TRBJ2-3,.,TRBV5-1,ASSRGDRGPDTQY
TRBJ2-2,few,TRBV7-9,ASSQIGVNTGELF